This T cell receptor beta chain emerged from a study of T cells after yellow fever vaccination. Regarding the study as a whole: Just a small share of clonotypes turned up in the CD4 compartment as well as the CD8 compartment. Subsequent to the booster, the majority of primary-vaccination clones reappeared (roughly 97% CD4, 85% to 90% CD8).

This clonotype was recorded at least ten times. No antigen is known for it. TCRdb re-analysed the 5' RACE reads in MiXCR, keeping a single row per CDR3 protein. The sample has about 340,000 distinct CDR3 sequences, 12% seen once. This CDR3 is built from 15 residues. Trimming shortened V by 4 bases and J by 2 bases, and 15 bases separated the two germline ends. Germline V gene sequence: CDR1 SGHTA, CDR2 FQGNSA. The chain is built from TRBV7-2 and TRBJ2-7, with D uncertain. The origin of this receptor is a man aged 18 to 29 who received the YFV17D yellow fever vaccine. This specimen consisted of CD4+ T cells sorted from PBMCs, obtained 15 days after the yellow fever booster vaccination. This chain's CDR3 is CASSSGSTLAYEQYF. The CDR3 region has the DNA TGTGCCAGCAGCTCCGGAAGCACACTCGCCTACGAGCAGTACTTC.